This TCR beta chain is from a study of beta chain features in type 1 diabetes. Study at large: In all, some 100,000,000 sorted cells from all samples were analyzed.

V was pared by 3 bases and J by 3 bases, with 3 bases of the junction left unmatched. Germline lookup yields CDR1 SQVTM and CDR2 ANQGSEA. The CDR3 runs 13 residues. The whole isolated RNA underwent reverse transcription, so sequencing captured expressed TCRB transcripts. It was found that naive, central memory and regulatory T cell samples averaged about 4 million reads. The assay was immunoSEQ multiplex PCR, and TCRdb's table has in-frame clones only and misses some. The table shows 310,000 or so clones, with about 15% occurring only once. There are many counts of this clone. The antigen is unknown. General study findings and limits: For Type 1 diabetes patients, all four CD4+ subsets carried TCRB CDR3s that were moderately but significantly shorter. Patients and controls would be equally affected if PCR favored shorter templates.

Specimen: naive CD4+ T cells from blood. The origin of this receptor is a man aged 18 to 35 with type 1 diabetes. The chain combines TRBV29-1 with TRBJ2-7; 9 nucleotides align to TRBD2. CDR3: CSVDRAGGYEQYF. The CDR3 bases are TGCAGCGTTGATCGAGCGGGAGGCTACGAGCAGTACTTC.